This T cell receptor (beta chain) was captured by sequencing in a study of blood T cells in healthy people across ages. Study outcomes and limitations: Unsorted PBMCs blocked a conclusive comparison of naive and antigen-experienced cells.

The CDR3 length is 15 residues. The J segment lost 2 bases and the V segment lost 7 bases, leaving 9 bases of the junction unmatched. Germline loops: CDR1 MNHEY, CDR2 SMNVEV (reference sequence). Turning to this clonotype: What it recognizes is unknown.

With a J-beta primer mix and a sample-barcoded 5' primer, a second PCR ran about 7 to 12 cycles. TCRdb fed the 5' RACE reads into MiXCR, producing one record per CDR3 protein. This table has some 920,000 distinct CDR3 sequences, 51% appearing once. The sequencing input was blood. V usage is TRBV27 and J usage is TRBJ2-3; the match to TRBD1 covers 7 bases. The clonotype originates from a woman in her sixties in good health. CDR3 in DNA: TGTGCCAGCACATACGCCAGGGGGAACACAGATACGCAGTATTTT. This translates into CASTYARGNTDTQYF.